Below, 14 T cell receptor beta chains from the same sample are listed, as sequenced in a study of blood T cells in healthy people across ages. Using a J-beta primer mix together with a sample-barcoded 5' primer, a second PCR was run for roughly 6 to 12 cycles. TCRdb re-called the 5' RACE reads through MiXCR, storing one row per CDR3 protein. Here the sample spans 1.5 million to 2 million distinct CDR3 sequences, less than 50% being singletons. Sequenced input: blood. The receptors here all came from a woman aged 40-49 years in good health.

The sample holds a few counts of this clonotype. J is TRBJ2-7 and V is TRBV11-2, with TRBD1 matching 9 bases. The CDR3 is made up of 14 amino acids. The V segment lost 8 bases and the J segment 2 bases; nucleotides outside the gene matches: 7. CDR1 is SGHAT, CDR2 FQNNGV, per germline. The CDR3 nucleotides are TGTGCCAGCGGCAGGACAGGGGTGACCTACGAGCAGTACTTC. This gives the protein CASGRTGVTYEQYF.

This clonotype was counted a few times. The rearrangement uses TRBV5-1 and TRBJ2-6, with a tentative D call TRBD1 (6 bases). The CDR3 spans 16 residues. Trimming cost V 5 bases and J 2 bases, with 14 bases left between them. Germline values: CDR1 SGHRS, CDR2 YFSETQ. The CDR3 DNA is TGCGCCAGCAGTTATTCCGGGACAACTGGGGCCAACGTCCTGACTTTC. This gives the protein CASSYSGTTGANVLTF.

This clonotype was seen more than once but under ten times. CDR3 amino acids: CASSQDTASGYSYEQYF. DNA of the CDR3: TGTGCCAGCAGCCAAGATACGGCTAGCGGGTACTCCTACGAGCAGTACTTC. The chain combines TRBV3-1 with TRBJ2-7, with 8 bases fitting TRBD2. Losses at the gene ends were 0 bases for V and 0 bases for J; bases not matched to a gene: 7. Germline V gene data show CDR1 as LGHDT and CDR2 as YNNKEL (reference sequence). The CDR3 totals 17 residues.

V is TRBV27 and J is TRBJ1-5; D might be TRBD1 (5 bases). The germline gives CDR1 MNHEY, CDR2 SMNVEV (reference sequence). The CDR3 extends over 14 amino acids. The V and J ends lost 6 bases and 7 bases respectively, with 16 bases between them. CDR3 in amino acids: CASSPRDGTQPQHF. The CDR3 bases are TGTGCCAGCAGCCCCCGGGACGGAACACAGCCCCAGCATTTT.

The chain employs TRBV20-1 and TRBJ2-7; D may be TRBD1 (5 bases). The V end lost 5 bases, the J end lost 6 bases, and 14 bases lay between the germline ends. Germline V gene data show CDR1 as DFQATT and CDR2 as SNEGSKA (reference sequence). The CDR3 extends over 12 amino acids. CDR3 DNA: TGCAGTGCTGTCCAGGGTGTTGGCGAGCAGTACTTC. Protein sequence: CSAVQGVGEQYF.

In this sample, this clonotype turned up a few times. DNA for the CDR3: TGCGCCAGCAGCCAAGAGTGGGCAGGGGCTAGCACAGATACGCAGTATTTT. Amino acids: CASSQEWAGASTDTQYF. J is TRBJ2-3 and V is TRBV4-3, with D possibly TRBD1 on 6 matching bases. Germline lookup yields CDR1 LGHNA and CDR2 YSLEER. V lost 0 bases and J lost 0, with 13 bases in between. CDR3 size: 17 residues.

A note on this clonotype: Mismatch with germline at one junction end may stem from a read error. V is TRBV7-3 and J is TRBJ1-4; no definite D call. The CDR3 is 15 amino acids. CDR1 and CDR2 from the germline V gene are SGHTA and FQGTGA. CDR3 bases: TGTGCCAGCAGCTTAAGTCCAGAGAGTAATGAGAAACTGTTTTTT. Residues: CASSLSPESNEKLFF.

A note on this clonotype: One end of the junction is discordant with germline, which a read error may explain. The J gene is TRBJ2-3, the V gene TRBV2; 10 nucleotides line up with TRBD1. The length of the CDR3 is 14 residues. Germline values: CDR1 SNHLY, CDR2 FYNNEI. The CDR3, as DNA: TGTGCCAGCGGCAAGGGACAGGGGACAGATATGCAGTATTTT. Encoded protein: CASGKGQGTDMQYF.

The chain combines TRBV20-1 with TRBJ2-7; D is possibly TRBD2 (5 bases). Matching the DNA end better, TRBJ2-5 makes the J call doubtful. CDR1 is DFQATT and CDR2 is SNEGSKA in the germline V gene (reference sequence). The CDR3 contains 13 residues. The DNA of the CDR3 is TGCAGTGCTAGTTTAAAGTCTCGGGGGACCCAGTACTTC. Residues: CSASLKSRGTQYF.

This chain connects TRBV24-1 to TRBJ1-2, with D hard to call. Germline CDR1 KGHDR, CDR2 SFDVKD. V lost 4 bases and J lost 5, with 13 bases in between. CDR3 length: 14 residues. Written as DNA, the CDR3 is TGTGCCACCAGTGACGCCGGTAGGGTATATGGCTACACCTTC. Protein product: CATSDAGRVYGYTF.

The rearrangement joins TRBV20-1 to TRBJ1-2; maybe TRBD1 (5 bases). V lost 5 bases and J lost 4, with 20 bases in between. This CDR3 is built from 15 residues. Germline values: CDR1 DFQATT, CDR2 SNEGSKA (reference sequence). The CDR3 here is CSAEPWIGTVYGYTF. CDR3 nucleotides: TGCAGTGCTGAACCCTGGATTGGGACGGTCTATGGCTACACCTTC.

The rearrangement links TRBV4-3 to TRBJ2-1, with 14 bases lining up with TRBD2. V trimming: 1 base; J trimming: 5 bases; junction bases outside the gene matches: 7. The CDR3 runs 18 residues. In germline, CDR1 is LGHNA, CDR2 YSLEER. CDR3 sequence (DNA): TGCGCCAGCAGCCAAGTCCGGACTAGCGGGGGGCTCAACAATGAGCAGTTCTTC. It specifies CASSQVRTSGGLNNEQFF.

The V and J genes are TRBV10-2 and TRBJ2-2, with TRBD2 identical over 8 bases. The CDR3 is 17 residues long. Germline loops: CDR1 WSHSY, CDR2 SAAADI. The V segment lost 2 bases and the J segment 5 bases; nucleotides outside the gene matches: 10. CDR3 sequence reads: CASSEDSVQRGTGELFF. Written as DNA, the CDR3 is TGCGCCAGCAGTGAGGATTCTGTCCAGCGGGGGACCGGGGAGCTGTTTTTT.

This chain links TRBV20-1 with TRBJ2-1, with D maybe TRBD2 (5 bases). V lost 1 base to trimming and J lost 13 bases, with 20 bases between them. CDR1 is DFQATT, CDR2 SNEGSKA, per germline (reference sequence). The CDR3 extends over 14 amino acids. The CDR3 loop reads CSARVDLAMETQFF. The CDR3 DNA follows: TGCAGTGCTAGAGTGGACCTAGCCATGGAGACCCAGTTCTTC.